The 12 T cell receptor beta chains given below trace back to one sample, sequenced in a study of shared clonotypes between healthy human individuals. Method: immunoSEQ multiplex PCR; TCRdb's copy keeps in-frame clones and lacks some. Of roughly 380,000 clones listed, 96% are singletons. Sequenced: memory CD8+ T cells sorted from blood. Subset in this sample: CD45RO+ cells pooled with CCR7-negative TemRA cells. The source is a man aged 25 to 40 in good health.

This sequence joins TRBV12-5 and TRBJ2-3; TRBD1 matches at 7 bases. Trimming cost V 11 bases and J 3 bases; bases outside gene matches: 8. The CDR3 has 13 amino acids. The germline V gene encodes CDR1 LGHNT and CDR2 FRNRAP. This CDR3 reads CASRQGVTDTQYF. CDR3 nucleotides: TGTGCTTCAAGACAGGGTGTGACAGATACGCAGTATTTT.

The J gene is TRBJ2-7, the V gene TRBV6-1; 9 bases line up with TRBD1. J gave up 1 base and V 6 bases, and 4 bases lay outside the gene matches. The CDR3 extends over 14 amino acids. CDR1 is MNHNS, CDR2 SASEGT, per germline. The chain's CDR3 is CASRGQGGSYEQYF. The CDR3 nucleotides read TGTGCCAGCAGGGGACAGGGAGGGTCCTACGAGCAGTACTTC.

This chain links TRBV11-1 with TRBJ2-2; possibly TRBD1 for D (8 bases). The V end lost 5 bases, the J end lost 5 bases, and 15 bases lay between the germline ends. The CDR3 loop spans 15 amino acids. Germline-derived CDR1 and CDR2 are SGHAT and FQDESV (reference sequence). CDR3: CASSLDRGGTGELFF. The CDR3 nucleotides are TGTGCCAGCAGCCTAGACAGGGGAGGGACCGGGGAGCTGTTTTTT.

The DNA for the CDR3 is TGTGCCATCAGCGTTGCGAGGGACTCGAACACCGGGGAGCTGTTTTTT. This sequence encodes CAISVARDSNTGELFF. This sequence joins TRBV10-3 and TRBJ2-2; D might be TRBD2 (6 bases). This CDR3 is 16 amino acids long. Germline loops: CDR1 ENHRY, CDR2 SYGVKD. Trimming left V 6 bases short and J 0 bases short, with 14 bases between.

J is TRBJ2-7 and V is TRBV6-1; 7 nucleotides agree with TRBD1. Germline CDR1 MNHNS, CDR2 SASEGT. The junction had 5 bases not matched to a gene; V was cut back by 3 bases and J by 0 bases. The CDR3 consists of 15 residues. The CDR3 loop reads CASSDSDRASYEQYF. CDR3 DNA sequence: TGTGCCAGCAGTGATTCCGACAGGGCCTCCTACGAGCAGTACTTC.

This chain links TRBV6-5 with TRBJ1-4, with 7 bases aligning to TRBD1. Per germline, CDR1 MNHEY and CDR2 SVGAGI. V trimming: 5 bases; J trimming: 8 bases; junction bases outside the gene matches: 5. This CDR3 spans 13 amino acids. As DNA, the CDR3 is TGTGCCAGCAGTCCCCAACAGGGGGAAAAACTGTTTTTT. Amino acid sequence: CASSPQQGEKLFF.

To note about this clone: Other DNA sequences in this sample translate to the same CDR3. The genes are TRBV28 and TRBJ2-7, with D unresolved. The germline CDR1 and CDR2 sequences are MDHEN and SYDVKM. The CDR3 runs 12 residues. V lost 1 base to trimming and J lost 3 bases, with 4 bases between them. This CDR3 reads CASSLLGYEQYF. CDR3 coding DNA: TGTGCCAGCAGTTTATTGGGCTACGAGCAGTACTTC.

The chain joins TRBV7-9 to TRBJ1-1; D unresolved. With 6 bases removed from V and 0 bases from J, the gap between germline ends came to 17 bases. Germline values: CDR1 SEHNR, CDR2 FQNEAQ (reference sequence). This CDR3 has 16 residues. In nucleotides, the CDR3 is TGTGCCAGCAGGGACGAAGGGTGGTGGGTGAACACTGAAGCTTTCTTT. As protein: CASRDEGWWVNTEAFF.

V and J are TRBV10-2 and TRBJ2-7; TRBD1 might be the D (6 bases). V was shortened by 1 base and J by 7 bases, with 23 bases between the two germline ends. CDR1 is WSHSY, CDR2 SAAADI, per germline. The CDR3 extends over 17 amino acids. This CDR3 is CASSEFFGTRGEGEQYF. Here the CDR3 DNA reads TGCGCCAGCAGTGAGTTTTTCGGGACAAGGGGTGAGGGAGAGCAGTACTTC.

CDR3 protein: CASRLISAAGGGLEQYF. The CDR3 bases are TGTGCCAGCAGATTAATTTCTGCGGCGGGAGGGGGCCTCGAGCAGTACTTC. The chain has TRBV28 and TRBJ2-7; 9 nucleotides align to TRBD2. This CDR3 contains 17 residues. After removal of 6 bases from V and 6 bases from J, the junction contained 18 bases not matched to a gene. CDR1 is MDHEN, CDR2 SYDVKM, per germline.

The chain links TRBV28 to TRBJ2-5, with 8 bases fitting TRBD1. With V trimmed by 5 bases and J by 7 bases, 6 bases remained unmatched. This CDR3 contains 13 residues. The germline V gene has CDR1 MDHEN and CDR2 SYDVKM. For the CDR3, the DNA is TGTGCCAGCAGTCCACGGACAGGGAGGACCCAGTACTTC. Translated, it gives CASSPRTGRTQYF.

The sample holds one count of this clone. V and J are TRBV6-1 and TRBJ2-7; 9 nucleotides agree with TRBD2. The germline V gene encodes CDR1 MNHNS and CDR2 SASEGT. Trimming took 4 bases from V and 3 from J; bases not matched to a gene: 4. CDR3 size: 14 residues. CDR3 DNA sequence: TGTGCCAGCAGTGTAGAGACTAGCGGCTACGAGCAGTACTTC. This gives the protein CASSVETSGYEQYF.